A single sample gave rise to the 20 T cell receptor beta chains below, sequenced in a study of T-cell reconstitution after alpha-beta-depleted transplantation in children. This sample's TCRbeta library carried unique molecular identifier barcodes. TCRdb passed the PCR reads through MiXCR, listing each CDR3 protein once. The table lists 350,000 to 500,000 distinct CDR3 sequences, 43% of them singletons. The specimen comprised PBMCs, sampled before TCRalphabeta/CD19-depleted stem cell transplant. These receptors were collected from a girl aged 2 to 9 with aplastic anemia, due to receive a stem cell transplant.

The chain carries TRBV20-1 and TRBJ2-3; D might be TRBD2 (5 bases). Trimming removed 6 bases from V and 0 bases from J, with 13 bases in between. The length of the CDR3 is 14 residues. From germline, CDR1 is DFQATT and CDR2 SNEGSKA (reference sequence). CDR3 DNA sequence: TGCAGTGCGACGGTCCGGACTAGCACAGATACGCAGTATTTT. The encoded protein is CSATVRTSTDTQYF.

This clonotype was seen repeatedly, ten times or more. The rearrangement joins TRBV27 to TRBJ1-6; D remains ambiguous. The CDR3 is made up of 14 amino acids. The V end was cut by 5 bases, the J end by 0 bases, with 5 bases between. The V gene's germline CDR1 is MNHEY and CDR2 SMNVEV (reference sequence). The CDR3 DNA reads as TGTGCCAGCAGTCCAGTCTCCTATAATTCACCCCTCCACTTT. Protein product: CASSPVSYNSPLHF.

The chain employs TRBV11-2 and TRBJ2-1; 7 positions match TRBD2. The junction had 14 bases not matched to a gene; V was cut back by 1 base and J by 8 bases. The CDR3 runs 17 residues. Germline loops: CDR1 SGHAT, CDR2 FQNNGV. The CDR3 region is CASSLVWRREFIDEQFF. The CDR3, as DNA: TGTGCCAGCAGCTTAGTTTGGCGGCGGGAGTTTATCGATGAGCAGTTCTTC.

The chain carries TRBV5-1 and TRBJ1-1, with TRBD1 as a possible D gene (6 bases). Looked up from germline, CDR1 is SGHRS and CDR2 is YFSETQ. The CDR3 sequence is 18 residues long. Trimming removed 7 bases at V and 1 base at J, with 26 bases between. The DNA of the CDR3 is TGCGCCAGCTTATCTGGACAAAGGGGGGCGTCTGCGAACACTGAAGCTTTCTTT. It yields the protein CASLSGQRGASANTEAFF.

There are many counts of this clonotype. The chain joins TRBV5-1 to TRBJ1-1; D is ambiguous. The length of the CDR3 is 14 residues. Germline values: CDR1 SGHRS, CDR2 YFSETQ. Trimming left V 0 bases short and J 6 bases short, with 12 bases between. The CDR3, as DNA: TGCGCCAGCAGCTTGGCTCCGGCCGGAGCTGAAGCTTTCTTT. It specifies CASSLAPAGAEAFF.

This clonotype was counted only a few times. The chain is built from TRBV9 and TRBJ2-5, with no clear D. V lost 2 bases and J 2 bases, leaving 10 bases between the germline ends. This CDR3 region has 14 residues. Germline CDR1 SGDLS, CDR2 YYNGEE. The CDR3 DNA reads as TGTGCCAGCAGCGTCCGCCCGTCTCAAGAGACCCAGTACTTC. It yields the protein CASSVRPSQETQYF.

This chain joins TRBV27 and TRBJ2-7; D gene ambiguous. The CDR3 loop spans 14 amino acids. Germline loops: CDR1 MNHEY, CDR2 SMNVEV (reference sequence). V lost 5 bases and J lost 2, with 13 bases in between. This CDR3 is CASSPTVAPYEQYF. The CDR3 nucleotides are TGTGCCAGCAGTCCTACGGTAGCCCCCTACGAGCAGTACTTC.

This clonotype has at least ten counts. This rearrangement joins TRBV11-2 to TRBJ2-1, with D perhaps TRBD2 (5 bases). The CDR3 is 13 residues long. V shed 1 base and J shed 7 bases, with 8 bases lying between them. CDR1 is SGHAT, CDR2 FQNNGV, per germline. This CDR3 reads CASSLVGKNEQFF. Written as DNA, the CDR3 is TGTGCCAGCAGCTTAGTCGGGAAAAATGAGCAGTTCTTC.

This clonotype was counted a single time. This sequence joins TRBV28 and TRBJ2-3; D remains unclear. Between the trimmed V and J ends, which lost 5 bases and 0 bases, there was a span of 15 bases. Germline loops: CDR1 MDHEN, CDR2 SYDVKM. CDR3 length: 16 amino acids. The CDR3 here is CASSPHHRLSTDTQYF. The CDR3 nucleotides are TGTGCCAGCAGTCCCCACCATAGACTGAGCACAGATACGCAGTATTTT.

The rearrangement joins TRBV4-1 to TRBJ2-7; 12 nucleotides align to TRBD2. This CDR3 has 17 amino acids. V lost 1 base and J lost 3; bases outside the gene matches: 7. Germline CDR1 and CDR2: MGHRA and YSYEKL. DNA for the CDR3: TGCGCCAGCAGCCAAGTAAGGCTAGCGGGAGGGGTCTACGAGCAGTACTTC. Protein sequence: CASSQVRLAGGVYEQYF.

The CDR3 region has the DNA TGTGCCAGCAGCCAAGTTGGTAGTAGCAATCAGCCCCAGCATTTT. Translating gives CASSQVGSSNQPQHF. The rearrangement links TRBV4-2 to TRBJ1-5; D call uncertain. Trimming left V 1 base short and J 0 bases short, with 7 bases between. Germline lookup yields CDR1 LGHNA and CDR2 YNFKEQ. This CDR3 region has 15 residues.

The chain recombines TRBV15 with TRBJ2-5; tentatively, D is TRBD1 (5 bases). The germline V and J ends were trimmed by 1 base and 2 bases, with 8 bases remaining between them. The CDR3 covers 14 residues. Germline values: CDR1 LNHNV, CDR2 YYDKDF (reference sequence). CDR3 sequence: CATSRGGRQETQYF. As DNA, the CDR3 is TGTGCCACCAGCAGAGGGGGCCGACAAGAGACCCAGTACTTC.

The rearrangement uses TRBV20-1 and TRBJ1-5; TRBD1 might be the D (6 bases). The CDR3 is made up of 13 amino acids. The germline CDR1 and CDR2 sequences are DFQATT and SNEGSKA (reference sequence). The V end was cut by 6 bases, the J end by 3 bases, with 12 bases between. CDR3 loop: CSAKWTDNQPQHF. DNA of the CDR3: TGCAGTGCGAAGTGGACAGACAATCAGCCCCAGCATTTT.

This clonotype was counted between two and nine times. The chain recombines TRBV11-2 with TRBJ2-3, with D tentatively TRBD1 (8 bases). This CDR3 spans 18 amino acids. Trimming took off 6 bases at V and 3 bases at J, with 25 bases between the two ends. Germline V lookup: CDR1 SGHAT, CDR2 FQNNGV. DNA for the CDR3: TGTGCCAGCAGGGGGAACCGACAGGGGAGGGGTTGGACAGATACGCAGTATTTT. It specifies CASRGNRQGRGWTDTQYF.

This rearrangement joins TRBV21-1 to TRBJ1-1. TRBV21-1 is a pseudogene segment. This CDR3 spans 18 amino acids. This CDR3 reads CASSTIRDPRGENTEAFF. CDR3 nucleotides: TGTGCCAGCAGCACCATTAGGGACCCTAGAGGGGAGAACACTGAAGCTTTCTTT.

The rearrangement links TRBV12-3 or TRBV12-4 to TRBJ2-2, with 8 bases fitting TRBD1. V dropped 6 bases and J dropped 0; count of bases not matched to a gene: 6. The length of the CDR3 is 16 residues. DNA for the CDR3: TGTGCCAGCAGCCTACCGGGACAGGCGAACACCGGGGAGCTGTTTTTT. It specifies CASSLPGQANTGELFF.

V and J are TRBV5-6 and TRBJ2-1; TRBD2 matches 13 bases. This CDR3 has 16 amino acids. Germline CDR1 SGHDT, CDR2 YYEEEE. Trimming removed 2 bases from V and 4 bases from J; junction bases left unmatched: 3. This chain's CDR3 is CASSFPTSGGYNEQFF. DNA of the CDR3: TGTGCCAGCAGCTTCCCGACTAGCGGGGGGTACAATGAGCAGTTCTTC.

The chain joins TRBV20-1 to TRBJ2-1, with D perhaps being TRBD1 or TRBD2 (6 bases each). The CDR3 contains 15 residues. The V end lost 0 bases, the J end lost 6 bases, and 15 bases lay between the germline ends. Per the germline V gene, CDR1 is DFQATT and CDR2 is SNEGSKA (reference sequence). The CDR3 protein is CSARDWRGSSNEQFF. In nucleotides, the CDR3 is TGCAGTGCTAGAGATTGGAGGGGGTCTTCCAATGAGCAGTTCTTC.

Comment on this clonotype: This clone may be a read error of a much larger clone one base away. The CDR3 loop is CANSSDRGRRTEAFF. CDR3 DNA: TGTGCCAACAGTTCCGACAGGGGAAGACGCACTGAAGCTTTCTTT. The chain recombines TRBV27 with TRBJ1-1, with 8 bases matching TRBD1. The CDR3 is made up of 15 amino acids. Germline V lookup: CDR1 MNHEY, CDR2 SMNVEV (reference sequence).

This clonotype was recorded at least ten times. The chain carries TRBV28 and TRBJ1-5; no firm D call. Trimming took 1 base from V and 0 from J, leaving 7 bases between them. The CDR3 spans 15 residues. Germline-derived CDR1 and CDR2 are MDHEN and SYDVKM. CDR3 loop: CASSLLHGSNQPQHF. The CDR3 DNA follows: TGTGCCAGCAGTTTATTACACGGTAGCAATCAGCCCCAGCATTTT.